Listed below are T cell receptor beta chains from one sample, sequenced in a study of T cells in Graves' hyperthyroidism and ophthalmopathy. MiXCR, applied by TCRdb to the multiplex PCR reads, yields one record per CDR3 protein. Among about 400,000 distinct CDR3 sequences, more than 13% were seen once, and the ten largest hold less than 35%. The sequenced material came from blood. These receptors all stem from a woman in her twenties or thirties with Graves' hyperthyroidism. CDR3s include the opening cysteine and the closing phenylalanine or tryptophan. Fields, in order: V gene, D gene, J gene, clone size, CDR3 DNA, CDR3 protein. The D gene is left open where the match is weak. Part of the rows lack a size; the others show once, few, many or a class for expanded clones.

TRBV5-1	-	TRBJ2-4	few	TGCGCCAGCAGCTCCGGGACAACTCCCCGGCGAAACATTCAGTACTTC	CASSSGTTPRRNIQYF
TRBV20-1	-	TRBJ2-1	-	TGCAGTACTAGTAAGAGTTCGGGTAGTGCCCTCTACAATGAGCAGTTCTTC	CSTSKSSGSALYNEQFF
TRBV3-1	TRBD2	TRBJ2-2	-	TGTGCCAGCAGCCAGGGACTAGCGGGAGGGCACACCGGGGAGCTGTTTTTT	CASSQGLAGGHTGELFF
TRBV4-1	TRBD1	TRBJ1-2	few	TGCGCCAGCAGCACACATCCCGGACAGGGTAGCTATGGCTACACCTTC	CASSTHPGQGSYGYTF
TRBV28	-	TRBJ2-7	-	TGTGCCAGCAGTTTTGGGACAACTGCCTACGAGCAGTACTTC	CASSFGTTAYEQYF
TRBV2	-	TRBJ2-7	many	TGTGCCAGCAGTGAAGAAGAGGGTGCGGGCACCGAGCAGTACTTC	CASSEEEGAGTEQYF
TRBV20-1	-	TRBJ2-3	few	TGCAGTGCTAGGAGTACTCTCAGCACAGATACGCAGTATTTT	CSARSTLSTDTQYF
TRBV19	-	TRBJ1-1	many	TGTGCCAGTAGTAGGGGAGGCAGTGAAGCTTTCTTT	CASSRGGSEAFF
TRBV11-3	TRBD2	TRBJ2-2	-	TGTGCCAGCAGCGGAACTAGCGTGGGCACCGGGGAGCTGTTTTTT	CASSGTSVGTGELFF
TRBV29-1	TRBD1	TRBJ2-5	few	TGCAGCGTTGGTGACAGGGGAGAGACCCAGTACTTC	CSVGDRGETQYF
TRBV27	-	TRBJ2-3	many	TGTGCCAGCAGTTTATGGGCCCGCCCCACAGATACGCAGTATTTT	CASSLWARPTDTQYF
TRBV12-5	-	TRBJ1-6	-	TGTGCTAGTGGTTTCTTGCCGACCGGGACTTCACCCCTCCACTTT	CASGFLPTGTSPLHF
TRBV7-4	-	TRBJ1-5	few	TGTGCCAGCAGCTTATGGGCCAGCAATCAGCCCCAGCATTTT	CASSLWASNQPQHF
TRBV7-9	TRBD2	TRBJ2-7	many	TGTGCCAGCAGCCCACCCGGGAGGGGAGGCGAGCAGTACTTC	CASSPPGRGGEQYF
TRBV28	-	TRBJ1-6	many	TGTGCCAGCAGTTTACGGGGGAGCTCCTATAATTCACCCCTCCACTTT	CASSLRGSSYNSPLHF
TRBV7-2	-	TRBJ1-1	many	TGTGCCAGCAGCTTACTAGAGCTACTGAACACTGAAGCTTTCTTT	CASSLLELLNTEAFF
TRBV7-9	TRBD1	TRBJ1-1	few	TGTGCCAGCAGCCATCCCGGGACAGGGTTCACTGAAGCTTTCTTT	CASSHPGTGFTEAFF
TRBV12-3/TRBV12-4	-	TRBJ2-2	-	TGTGCCAATCTTGATCTGGACGCCTTGAACACCGGGGAGCTGTTTTTT	CANLDLDALNTGELFF
TRBV20-1	-	TRBJ2-3	once	TGCAGTGCTAGAGAAGACAGATCCCGTTCGTATTTT	CSAREDRSRSYF
TRBV30	-	TRBJ1-4	-	TGTGCCTGGGATCCTCGTTTTGGGGAAAAACTGTTTTTT	CAWDPRFGEKLFF
TRBV2	-	TRBJ1-4	many	TGTGCCAGCAGGCCCACATCAACTAATGAAAAACTGTTTTTT	CASRPTSTNEKLFF
TRBV19	-	TRBJ1-5	few	TGTGCCAGTAGTATGGAGGCAGGGATCAATCAGCCCCAGCATTTT	CASSMEAGINQPQHF
TRBV4-1	TRBD1	TRBJ1-5	many	TGCGCCAGCAGCCTACTCCTGGACAGGTTCAATCAGCCCCAGCATTTT	CASSLLLDRFNQPQHF
TRBV3-1	-	TRBJ2-2	-	TGTGCCAGCGCAGAAACCACCGGGGAGCTGTTTTTT	CASAETTGELFF
TRBV28	-	TRBJ2-5	many	TGTGCCAGCAGGTTCCCCACAGGAACCCAGTACTTC	CASRFPTGTQYF
TRBV27	TRBD1	TRBJ2-7	many	TGTGCCAGCAGTTTAGGGGTGACAGGGGGCTACGAGCAGTACTTC	CASSLGVTGGYEQYF
TRBV6-1	-	TRBJ2-7	-	TGTGCCACCTCGGGGCAGAGATACGAGCAGTACTTC	CATSGQRYEQYF
TRBV5-1	-	TRBJ1-3	-	TGCGCCAGCTCAGTGGTGGGTCAGGTCTCTGGAAACACCATATATTTT	CASSVVGQVSGNTIYF
TRBV20-1	-	TRBJ2-7	many	TGCAGTGCTAGCGAGGAGCAGTACTTC	CSASEEQYF
TRBV27	-	TRBJ2-1	-	TGTGCCAGCAGTTTTATCCGTAGTGAGCAGTTCTTC	CASSFIRSEQFF
TRBV20-1	TRBD1	TRBJ1-5	many	TGCAGTGCCAGGGACAGGGGACAGCCCCAGCATTTT	CSARDRGQPQHF
TRBV10-3	TRBD1	TRBJ1-2	many	TGTGCCATCAGTGTCCGGACAGGGGATGGCTACACCTTC	CAISVRTGDGYTF
TRBV4-1	TRBD2	TRBJ2-3	few	TGCGCCAGCAGCCAAGGACTAGCGGTCCTCACAGATACGCAGTATTTT	CASSQGLAVLTDTQYF
TRBV6-1	TRBD1	TRBJ2-4	many	TGTGCCAGCACCTCCCTAGTTGGGGACAGGGCGGGCGAAGGTGCCAAAAACATTCAGTACTTC	CASTSLVGDRAGEGAKNIQYF
TRBV6-2/TRBV6-3	-	TRBJ1-1	few	TGTGCCAGCAAGCGGACAGACACTGAAGCTTTCTTT	CASKRTDTEAFF
TRBV20-1	-	TRBJ2-6	-	TGCAGTGCTCCCCGGGACGGACTCTCTCGGCACTCTGGGGCCAACGTCCTGACTTTC	CSAPRDGLSRHSGANVLTF
TRBV29-1	-	TRBJ1-1	-	TGCAGCGTTGGCGGGCAGGCTGGGACTGAAGCTTTCTTT	CSVGGQAGTEAFF
TRBV11-2	-	TRBJ2-1	many	TGTGCCAGCAGCCCCCGGGCGGGACCCCTCAATGAGCAGTTCTTC	CASSPRAGPLNEQFF
TRBV24-1	-	TRBJ2-7	-	TGTGCCACCAGTGCCCGAGACGGACCCTACGAGCAGTACTTC	CATSARDGPYEQYF
TRBV20-1	-	TRBJ2-5	-	TGCAGTGCTAGAGTTTGGCTTCAAGAGACCCAGTACTTC	CSARVWLQETQYF
TRBV18	TRBD2	TRBJ2-2	many	TGTGCCAGCTCACCAGGACTAGCGGGAGGAGGCACCGGGGAGCTGTTTTTT	CASSPGLAGGGTGELFF
TRBV20-1	-	TRBJ2-2	few	TGCAGTGCCACCGCCACCGGGGAGCTGTTTTTT	CSATATGELFF
TRBV2	-	TRBJ2-2	many	TGTGCCAGCAGTGTGGGTTGGTCCGGGGAGCTGTTTTTT	CASSVGWSGELFF
TRBV28	TRBD2	TRBJ2-5	many	TGTGCCAGCAGTCTAGCGGGCCCCGAGACCCAGTACTTC	CASSLAGPETQYF
TRBV20-1	TRBD1	TRBJ1-2	-	TGCAGTGCGGCCGACAGGGGAGGCTATGGCTACACCTTC	CSAADRGGYGYTF
TRBV20-1	-	TRBJ2-5	few	TGCAGTGCTAGACCCCAGGCAGAGACCCAGTACTTC	CSARPQAETQYF
TRBV27	-	TRBJ2-1	many	TGTGCCAGCAGTTTATACGGGAGCTACAATGAGCAGTTCTTC	CASSLYGSYNEQFF
TRBV7-9	TRBD2	TRBJ2-1	many	TGTGCCAGCAGCTCAAGACTAGCGGGAGAGAACAATGAGCAGTTCTTC	CASSSRLAGENNEQFF
TRBV6-2/TRBV6-3	-	TRBJ1-5	-	TGTGCCAGCAGCCCAGGGGAAACCCAGCATTTT	CASSPGETQHF
TRBV11-2	-	TRBJ2-7	-	TGTGCCAGCAGCTTTGACAGGCCCCCCGTCGAGCAGTACTTC	CASSFDRPPVEQYF
TRBV6-1	-	TRBJ2-1	many	TGTGCCAGCAGCCCTTGGGGGTACTACAATGAGCAGTTCTTC	CASSPWGYYNEQFF
TRBV6-2/TRBV6-3	-	TRBJ2-2	-	TGTGCCAGCAACAAAAATCAACGCGCTGGGGAGCTGTTTTTT	CASNKNQRAGELFF
TRBV5-1	TRBD2	TRBJ2-2	once	TGCGCCAGCAGGGATCAAGCGGGAGGACTGAACACCGGGGAGCTGTTTTTT	CASRDQAGGLNTGELFF